A selection of T cell receptor beta chains follows, all from one sample in a study of blood T cell repertoires in COVID-19. Sequencing used immunoSEQ multiplex PCR; TCRdb keeps in-frame clones, though not all of them. The sample lists about 140,000 clones, roughly 88% seen once, with roughly 5% in the top ten. The source material was PBMCs or T cells enriched from blood (not recorded which). These receptors were collected from a man between 65 and 80 years old who had been exposed to COVID-19. Both conserved end residues are part of each CDR3. Each record gives: J gene, V gene, CDR3 protein.

TRBJ2-5 | TRBV28 | CASSFSGRTGETQYF
TRBJ1-6 | TRBV28 | CASSLGDRDNSPLHF
TRBJ1-4 | TRBV19 | CATKDRGPTNEKLFF
TRBJ2-5 | TRBV5-4 | CASSFGTGDQETQYF
TRBJ1-3 | TRBV28 | CASISGNPGNTIYF
TRBJ2-5 | TRBV9 | CASSGGYRGGETQYF
TRBJ2-1 | TRBV4-1 | CASSLQSGAPGEQFF
TRBJ1-2 | TRBV9 | CASTRDSGYTF
TRBJ2-5 | TRBV7-2 | CASSQRLAGAQETQYF
TRBJ1-1 | TRBV30 | CAWQRGIETEAFF
TRBJ1-5 | TRBV24-1 | CATSDGTGFQPQHF
TRBJ2-7 | TRBV5-8 | CASSPISGTRDYEQYF
TRBJ2-5 | TRBV7-2 | CASSMDRGRETQYF
TRBJ1-6 | TRBV27 | CASSSGTGLVSPLHF
TRBJ2-3 | TRBV7-3 | CASSEGTGWADTQYF
TRBJ2-7 | TRBV10-3 | CAISGGSTSGRNEQYF
TRBJ2-3 | TRBV7-2 | CASSLGNLAGDPTDTQYF
TRBJ1-2 | TRBV2 | CATLPGDSYGYTF
TRBJ1-2 | TRBV11-2 | CASSFGANYGYTF
TRBJ1-5 | TRBV6-6 | CASSARGEGQPQHF
TRBJ1-2 | TRBV7-9 | CASSLGGQEESNGYTF
TRBJ1-2 | TRBV5-1 | CASSLASGRGEGYTF